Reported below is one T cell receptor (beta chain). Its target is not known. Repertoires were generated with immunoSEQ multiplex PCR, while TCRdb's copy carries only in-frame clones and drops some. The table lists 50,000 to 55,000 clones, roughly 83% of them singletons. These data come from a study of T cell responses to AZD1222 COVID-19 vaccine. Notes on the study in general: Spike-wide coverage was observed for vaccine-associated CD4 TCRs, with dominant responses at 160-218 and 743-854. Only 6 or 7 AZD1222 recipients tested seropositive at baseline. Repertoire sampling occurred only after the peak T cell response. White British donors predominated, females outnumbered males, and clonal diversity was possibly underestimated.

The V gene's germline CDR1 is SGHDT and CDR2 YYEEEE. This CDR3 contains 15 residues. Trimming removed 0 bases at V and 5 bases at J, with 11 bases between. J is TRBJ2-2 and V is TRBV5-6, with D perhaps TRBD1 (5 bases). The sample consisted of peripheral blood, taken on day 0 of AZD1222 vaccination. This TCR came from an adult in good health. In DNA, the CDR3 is TGTGCCAGCAGCTTGGCAGGGTCTGGAACCGGGGAGCTGTTTTTT. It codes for CASSLAGSGTGELFF.